Sequencing of this T cell receptor beta chain was carried out in a study of T cell changes during pregnancy in multiple sclerosis. Germline V CDR1 and CDR2: MGHDK, SYGVNS. J gave up 1 base and V 1 base, and 2 bases lay outside the gene matches. This CDR3 contains 16 residues. Assay used: immunoSEQ multiplex PCR; TCRdb lists only in-frame clones, some missing. The sample lists over 55,000 clones, 93% occurring once. The chain uses TRBV25-1 and TRBJ2-1, with 9 bases identical to TRBD1. This TCR was sampled from a female donor with multiple sclerosis, enrolled in a pregnancy study. The specimen comprised peripheral blood, sampled after pregnancy. The DNA for the CDR3 is TGTGCCAGCAGTGAATGGGGACAGGGATCCTACAATGAGCAGTTCTTC. Amino acid sequence: CASSEWGQGSYNEQFF.